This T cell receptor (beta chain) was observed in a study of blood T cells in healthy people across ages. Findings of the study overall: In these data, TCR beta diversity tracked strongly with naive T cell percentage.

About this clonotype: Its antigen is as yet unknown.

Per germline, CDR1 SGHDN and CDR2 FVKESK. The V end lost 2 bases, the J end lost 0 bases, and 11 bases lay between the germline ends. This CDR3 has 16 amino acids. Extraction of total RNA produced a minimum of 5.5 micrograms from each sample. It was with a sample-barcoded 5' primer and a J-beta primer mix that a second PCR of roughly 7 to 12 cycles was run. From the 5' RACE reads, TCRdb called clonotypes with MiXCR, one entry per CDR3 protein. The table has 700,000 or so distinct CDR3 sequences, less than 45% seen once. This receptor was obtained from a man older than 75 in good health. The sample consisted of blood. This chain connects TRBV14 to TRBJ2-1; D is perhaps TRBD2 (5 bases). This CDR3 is CASSQLDFHSYNEQFF. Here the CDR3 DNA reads TGTGCCAGCAGCCAACTGGACTTTCACTCCTACAATGAGCAGTTCTTC.